Below are 7 T cell receptor beta chains sequenced from a single sample in a study of cytomegalovirus exposure and HLA in healthy donors. Sequencing was performed with immunoSEQ multiplex PCR; in TCRdb, only in-frame clones are kept and a portion is missing. The data show about 110,000 clones, with approximately 85% seen just once and 3% to 3.5% held by the top ten. The sample consisted of PBMCs. Every receptor here comes from a woman under 30 in good health and CMV-seronegative.

V is TRBV5-6 and J is TRBJ1-6; 8 nucleotides line up with TRBD1. CDR3 size: 15 residues. V lost 5 bases to trimming and J lost 10 bases; unmatched junction nucleotides: 11. Per germline, CDR1 SGHDT and CDR2 YYEEEE. This CDR3 is CASRDRGREISPLHF. As DNA, the CDR3 is TGTGCCAGCAGAGACAGGGGTCGGGAGATCTCACCCCTCCACTTT.

The chain carries TRBV12-2 and TRBJ2-2; no check of the table's D call, TRBD2, against the DNA was made. TRBV12-2 is a pseudogene locus. This CDR3 has 20 amino acids. CDR3: CASRFGAPGLSETNTGELFF. The CDR3 coding sequence is TGTGCAAGTCGCTTTGGTGCCCCCGGCCTGAGCGAGACGAACACCGGGGAGCTGTTTTTT.

The chain has TRBV4-1 and TRBJ2-7, with D possibly TRBD1 on 6 matching bases. The V gene's germline CDR1 is MGHRA and CDR2 YSYEKL. This CDR3 has 14 amino acids. V was cut by 0 bases and J by 6 bases, with 12 bases left in between. DNA for the CDR3: TGCGCCAGCAGCCAAGATCTTGCAGGGGTCGAGCAGTACTTC. Protein: CASSQDLAGVEQYF.

This chain joins TRBV6-1 and TRBJ1-5; weak D call: TRBD1 (5 bases). There are 15 residues in the CDR3. Trimming took 3 bases from V and 0 from J, leaving 9 bases between them. Germline V lookup: CDR1 MNHNS, CDR2 SASEGT. CDR3: CASSDGDSSNQPQHF. The CDR3 bases are TGTGCCAGCAGTGATGGGGACTCTAGCAATCAGCCCCAGCATTTT.

The chain joins TRBV6-1 to TRBJ2-5, with 8 bases aligning to TRBD1. In germline, CDR1 is MNHNS, CDR2 SASEGT. V was pared by 2 bases and J by 4 bases, with 9 bases of the junction left unmatched. The CDR3 runs to 16 residues. CDR3 coding DNA: TGTGCCAGCAGTGAATACATTACAGGGGGAGGAGAGACCCAGTACTTC. Translated: CASSEYITGGGETQYF.

The chain combines TRBV27 with TRBJ2-7; a possible D gene is TRBD2 (6 bases). The CDR3 length is 13 residues. Germline loops: CDR1 MNHEY, CDR2 SMNVEV (reference sequence). The V end lost 2 bases, the J end lost 2 bases, and 7 bases lay between the germline ends. CDR3 coding DNA: TGTGCCAGCAGTTTAGGGACTGCCTACGAGCAGTACTTC. This gives the protein CASSLGTAYEQYF.

The V and J genes are TRBV5-4 and TRBJ2-5, with 10 bases identical to TRBD1. The germline V gene has CDR1 SGHNT and CDR2 YYREEE (reference sequence). The junction had 1 base not matched to a gene; V was cut back by 3 bases and J by 5 bases. The CDR3 is 13 residues long. In DNA form, the CDR3 reads TGTGCCAGCAGCTGGGGACAGGGGGAGACCCAGTACTTC. This sequence encodes CASSWGQGETQYF.